These 12 T cell receptor beta chains were sequenced from one sample in a study of blood T cell repertoires in COVID-19. This table comes from immunoSEQ multiplex PCR, and its TCRdb copy is limited to in-frame clones, with some not included. The data contain fewer than 200,000 clones, roughly 86% of them singletons. Specimen: peripheral blood. The receptors come from a man aged 40-55 years who had recovered from COVID-19.

This chain connects TRBV30 to TRBJ1-1; 7 bases are a match to TRBD1. The CDR3 extends over 15 amino acids. Germline-derived CDR1 and CDR2 are GTSNPN and SVGIG (reference sequence). Trimming cost V 4 bases and J 2 bases; bases outside gene matches: 10. CDR3: CAWNDRVGQNTEAFF. The CDR3, as DNA: TGTGCCTGGAACGACAGGGTAGGCCAAAACACTGAAGCTTTCTTT.

This chain joins TRBV19 and TRBJ1-2; D perhaps matches TRBD1 (5 bases). Trimming cost V 3 bases and J 6 bases, with 14 bases left between them. The CDR3 length is 14 residues. Germline assignment: CDR1 LNHDA and CDR2 SQIVND (reference sequence). CDR3 sequence reads: CASSITAQGDGYTF. As DNA, the CDR3 is TGTGCCAGTAGTATCACCGCCCAGGGCGATGGCTACACCTTC.

The chain couples TRBV7-2 to TRBJ2-2, with 7 positions matching TRBD1. The CDR3 covers 14 residues. Trimming cost V 8 bases and J 4 bases; bases outside gene matches: 7. Germline V gene data show CDR1 as SGHTA and CDR2 as FQGNSA. The CDR3 is CASARQGVTGELFF. The CDR3 bases are TGTGCCAGCGCCCGGCAGGGGGTCACCGGGGAGCTGTTTTTT.

Only a few counts were recorded for this clone. The chain recombines TRBV21-1 with TRBJ2-3; the D call of TRBD1 is as the table states it, not checked on the DNA. TRBV21-1 is given as a pseudogene. This CDR3 comprises 17 residues. The CDR3 loop reads CASSTNDRASSTDTQYF. The CDR3 DNA follows: TGTGCCAGCAGCACAAATGACAGGGCCTCTAGCACAGATACGCAGTATTTT.

The rearrangement uses TRBV12-3 or TRBV12-4 and TRBJ2-3; 9 bases are a match to TRBD1. CDR3 length: 13 amino acids. J was trimmed by 7 bases and V by 8 bases; bases with no gene match: 7. The CDR3 DNA reads TGTGCCAGCCTCAGACAGGGGGTCTATACGCAGTATTTT. Encoded protein: CASLRQGVYTQYF.

The chain couples TRBV2 to TRBJ2-1; tentative D call: TRBD1 (5 bases). Germline CDR1 is SNHLY and CDR2 is FYNNEI. CDR3 length: 16 amino acids. V was trimmed by 0 bases and J by 4 bases, leaving 13 bases between them. The CDR3 is CASSEAKGIGYNEQFF. The CDR3 DNA reads TGTGCCAGCAGTGAAGCGAAGGGGATAGGTTACAATGAGCAGTTCTTC.

This clone has only a few counts. V and J are TRBV6-2 or TRBV6-3 and TRBJ1-2; tentatively, D is TRBD1 (6 bases). Germline V gene lookup returns CDR1 MNHEY and CDR2 SVGEGT. V was trimmed by 5 bases and J by 2 bases, leaving 9 bases between them. The CDR3 has 13 amino acids. The chain's CDR3 is CASSVQGNYGYTF. The CDR3 DNA reads TGTGCCAGCAGTGTACAGGGCAACTATGGCTACACCTTC.

The CDR3 loop is CASSPLGAFYGYTF. The DNA of the CDR3 is TGCGCCAGCAGCCCCTTAGGGGCATTCTATGGCTACACCTTC. The chain has TRBV4-1 and TRBJ1-2; D may be TRBD1 (5 bases). The CDR3 is made up of 14 amino acids. Germline V lookup: CDR1 MGHRA, CDR2 YSYEKL. The germline V and J ends were trimmed by 4 bases and 4 bases, with 13 bases remaining between them.

The gene calls are TRBV2 and TRBJ1-5; D perhaps matches TRBD1 (5 bases). The V gene's germline CDR1 is SNHLY and CDR2 FYNNEI. This CDR3 spans 14 amino acids. The V and J ends lost 3 bases and 4 bases respectively, with 10 bases between them. The CDR3 region has the DNA TGTGCCAGCAGTGACTACCAGGGAAATCAGCCCCAGCATTTT. Residues: CASSDYQGNQPQHF.

The chain recombines TRBV2 with TRBJ2-7, with 8 bases lining up with TRBD1. V gave up 7 bases and J gave up 2 bases; unmatched junction bases: 7. In germline, CDR1 is SNHLY, CDR2 FYNNEI. The CDR3 is made up of 14 amino acids. CDR3 amino acids: CASNRGSTPYEQYF. The CDR3 nucleotides are TGTGCCAGCAACAGGGGGAGCACTCCCTACGAGCAGTACTTC.

The V and J genes are TRBV5-5 and TRBJ1-1; no reliable D call. This CDR3 is built from 15 residues. Trimming pared 7 bases from V and 5 bases from J, leaving 21 bases between. From germline, CDR1 is SGHKS and CDR2 YYEKEE (reference sequence). In DNA form, the CDR3 reads TGTGCCAGCCGCTCTAGGGTCCCCGGAGGAACTGAAGCTTTCTTT. This translates into CASRSRVPGGTEAFF.

This clone was picked up one time. V is TRBV24-1 and J is TRBJ1-1, with no clear D. Germline V lookup: CDR1 KGHDR, CDR2 SFDVKD. The V gene lost 4 bases and the J gene lost 0 bases, with 14 bases spanning the gap. This CDR3 is 16 amino acids long. CDR3 protein: CATSDYSVRLNTEAFF. DNA for the CDR3: TGTGCCACCAGTGACTATTCAGTCAGGTTGAACACTGAAGCTTTCTTT.